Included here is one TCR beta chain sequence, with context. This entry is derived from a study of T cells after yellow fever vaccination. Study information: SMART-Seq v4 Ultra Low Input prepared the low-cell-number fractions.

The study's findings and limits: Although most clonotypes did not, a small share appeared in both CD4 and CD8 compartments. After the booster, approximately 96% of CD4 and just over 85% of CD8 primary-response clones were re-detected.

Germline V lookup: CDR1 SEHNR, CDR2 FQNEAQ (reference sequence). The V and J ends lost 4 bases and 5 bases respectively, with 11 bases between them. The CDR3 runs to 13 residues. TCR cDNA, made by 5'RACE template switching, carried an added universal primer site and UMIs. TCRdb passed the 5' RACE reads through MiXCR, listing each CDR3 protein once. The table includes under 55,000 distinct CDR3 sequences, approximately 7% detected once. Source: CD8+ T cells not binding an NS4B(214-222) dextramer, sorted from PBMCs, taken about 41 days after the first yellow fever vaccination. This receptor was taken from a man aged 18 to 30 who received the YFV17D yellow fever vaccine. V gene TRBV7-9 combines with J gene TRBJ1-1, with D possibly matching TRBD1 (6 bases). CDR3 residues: CASSSARGTEAFF. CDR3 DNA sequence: TGTGCCAGCAGCTCAGCGAGGGGGACTGAAGCTTTCTTT.